Here is one T cell receptor beta chain with its context. What it binds is unknown. The germline CDR1 and CDR2 sequences are MNHEY and SVGAGI. Trimming cost V 0 bases and J 2 bases; bases outside gene matches: 5. CDR3 size: 16 residues. The library targeted TCRbeta and was prepared with unique molecular identifiers. TCRdb used MiXCR to reprocess the PCR reads, holding one entry per CDR3 protein. The table lists about 980,000 distinct CDR3 sequences, about 31% of them singletons. This sample was taken from a study of T-cell reconstitution after alpha-beta-depleted transplantation in children. Study observations and caveats: Where some patients showed high TCRbeta diversity at day 60, it came from recipient T cells and thymic progenitors that had survived. Newly generated T cells supplied most T-cell counts and diversity one year post-transplant.

This rearrangement joins TRBV6-5 to TRBJ2-7, with TRBD2 matching 9 bases. The sequence came from a boy under two years old who had a stem cell transplant for SCID, so the T cells may come from the graft donor. Sequences were derived from PBMCs, mostly from graft donor cells, sampled 360 days after TCRalphabeta/CD19-depleted stem cell transplant. CDR3 residues: CASSYSAGGQPYEQYF. The CDR3 nucleotides read TGTGCCAGCAGTTACTCAGCGGGGGGACAGCCCTACGAGCAGTACTTC.